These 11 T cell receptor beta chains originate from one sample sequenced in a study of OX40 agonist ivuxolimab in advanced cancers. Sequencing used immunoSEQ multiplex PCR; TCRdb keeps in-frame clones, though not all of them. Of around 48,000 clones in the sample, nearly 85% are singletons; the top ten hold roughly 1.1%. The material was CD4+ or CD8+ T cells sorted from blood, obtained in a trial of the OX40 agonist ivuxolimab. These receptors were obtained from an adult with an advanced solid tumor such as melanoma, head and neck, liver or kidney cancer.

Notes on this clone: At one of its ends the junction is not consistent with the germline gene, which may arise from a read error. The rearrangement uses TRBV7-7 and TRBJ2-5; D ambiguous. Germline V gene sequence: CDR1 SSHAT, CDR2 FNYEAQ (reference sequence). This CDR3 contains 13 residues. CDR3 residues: CASSFGVQETQYF. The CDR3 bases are TGTGCTAGCAGCTTCGGCGTTCAAGAGACCCAGTACTTC.

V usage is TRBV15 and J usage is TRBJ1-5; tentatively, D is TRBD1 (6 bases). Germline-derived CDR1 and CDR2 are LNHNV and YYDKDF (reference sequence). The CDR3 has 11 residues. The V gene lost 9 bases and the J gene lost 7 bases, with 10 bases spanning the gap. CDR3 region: CATRGEQPQHF. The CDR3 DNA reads TGTGCCACAAGGGGGGAACAGCCCCAGCATTTT.

CDR3: CASSLVGQGANTGELFF. CDR3 DNA: TGTGCCAGCAGCTTAGTAGGGCAGGGGGCCAACACCGGGGAGCTGTTTTTT. V is TRBV11-2 and J is TRBJ2-2; 8 positions agree with TRBD1. With V trimmed by 1 base and J by 2 bases, 6 bases remained unmatched. CDR3 length: 17 amino acids. The germline V gene encodes CDR1 SGHAT and CDR2 FQNNGV.

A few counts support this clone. CDR3 residues: CASSQQGSFNTGELFF. The CDR3 DNA is TGTGCCAGCAGCCAACAGGGTTCGTTTAACACCGGGGAGCTGTTTTTT. V is TRBV4-2 and J is TRBJ2-2, with D possibly being TRBD1 (5 bases). The CDR3 extends over 16 amino acids. V was shortened by 2 bases and J by 2 bases, with 12 bases between the two germline ends. The germline V gene encodes CDR1 LGHNA and CDR2 YNFKEQ.

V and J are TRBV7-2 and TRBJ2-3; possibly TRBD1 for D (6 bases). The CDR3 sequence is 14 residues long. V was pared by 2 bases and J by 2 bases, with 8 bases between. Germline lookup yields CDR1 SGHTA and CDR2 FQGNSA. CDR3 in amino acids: CASSLMGATDTQYF. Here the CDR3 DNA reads TGTGCCAGCAGCTTAATGGGGGCCACAGATACGCAGTATTTT.

This CDR3 is CASSPSLTPDGTNSPLHF. CDR3 sequence (DNA): TGTGCCAGCAGCCCGTCACTCACCCCCGACGGTACGAATTCACCCCTCCACTTT. The chain carries TRBV9 and TRBJ1-6; D is unclear. The CDR3 consists of 18 residues. CDR1 is SGDLS, CDR2 YYNGEE, per germline. V shed 4 bases and J shed 7 bases, with 24 bases lying between them.

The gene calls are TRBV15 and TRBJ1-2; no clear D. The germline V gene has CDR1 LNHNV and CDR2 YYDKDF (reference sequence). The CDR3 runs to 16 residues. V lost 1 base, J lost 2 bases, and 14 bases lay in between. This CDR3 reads CATSRVLGWANYGYTF. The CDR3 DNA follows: TGTGCCACCAGCAGAGTTTTAGGATGGGCAAACTATGGCTACACCTTC.

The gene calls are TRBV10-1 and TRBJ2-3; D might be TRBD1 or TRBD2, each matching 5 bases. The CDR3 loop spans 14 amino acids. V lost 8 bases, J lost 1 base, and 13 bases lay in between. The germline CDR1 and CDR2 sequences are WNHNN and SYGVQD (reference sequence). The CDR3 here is CASLGEPCTDTQYF. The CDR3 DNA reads TGCGCCAGCCTGGGGGAGCCCTGCACAGATACGCAGTATTTT.

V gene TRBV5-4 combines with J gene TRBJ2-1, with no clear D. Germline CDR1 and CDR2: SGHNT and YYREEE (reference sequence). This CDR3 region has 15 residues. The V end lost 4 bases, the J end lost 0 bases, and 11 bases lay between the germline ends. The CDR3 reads CASSTTPDSYNEQFF. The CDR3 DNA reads TGTGCCAGCAGCACGACTCCCGACTCCTACAATGAGCAGTTCTTC.

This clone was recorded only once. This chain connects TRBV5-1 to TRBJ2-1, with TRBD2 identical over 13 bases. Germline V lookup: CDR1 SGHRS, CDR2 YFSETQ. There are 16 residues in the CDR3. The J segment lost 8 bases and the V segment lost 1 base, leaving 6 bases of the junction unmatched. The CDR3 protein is CASSLPRTSGGDEQFF. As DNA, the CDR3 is TGCGCCAGCAGCTTGCCTCGGACTAGCGGGGGCGATGAGCAGTTCTTC.

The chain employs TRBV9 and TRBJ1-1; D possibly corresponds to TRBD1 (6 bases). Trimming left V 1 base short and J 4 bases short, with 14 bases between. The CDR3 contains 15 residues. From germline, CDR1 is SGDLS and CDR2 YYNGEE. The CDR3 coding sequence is TGTGCCAGCAGCGTATTTACAGGGTCGGGCACTGAAGCTTTCTTT. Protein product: CASSVFTGSGTEAFF.